This TCR beta chain was identified during a study of response to subunit inactivated influenza vaccine. Notes on the study in general: Each seasonal influenza vaccination, the authors suggested, recruits few new T cells.

One entry per CDR3 protein, called by TCRdb with MiXCR from the RT-PCR reads. The data show just over 300,000 distinct CDR3 sequences, over 20% seen once. Germline V gene sequence: CDR1 KGHSH, CDR2 LQKENI. V gave up 4 bases and J gave up 5 bases, with 15 bases separating them. This CDR3 comprises 14 residues. Details on this clonotype: Its target is not known.

The sample was PBMCs from blood, taken roughly 20 months after vaccination. This TCR was sampled from a man aged 50 to 69 who received an inactivated influenza vaccine. The chain has TRBV18 and TRBJ2-7; D might be TRBD1 (6 bases). For the CDR3, the DNA is TGTGCCAGCTCACGACGGGACAAACGGCACGAGCAGTACTTC. Its translation: CASSRRDKRHEQYF.